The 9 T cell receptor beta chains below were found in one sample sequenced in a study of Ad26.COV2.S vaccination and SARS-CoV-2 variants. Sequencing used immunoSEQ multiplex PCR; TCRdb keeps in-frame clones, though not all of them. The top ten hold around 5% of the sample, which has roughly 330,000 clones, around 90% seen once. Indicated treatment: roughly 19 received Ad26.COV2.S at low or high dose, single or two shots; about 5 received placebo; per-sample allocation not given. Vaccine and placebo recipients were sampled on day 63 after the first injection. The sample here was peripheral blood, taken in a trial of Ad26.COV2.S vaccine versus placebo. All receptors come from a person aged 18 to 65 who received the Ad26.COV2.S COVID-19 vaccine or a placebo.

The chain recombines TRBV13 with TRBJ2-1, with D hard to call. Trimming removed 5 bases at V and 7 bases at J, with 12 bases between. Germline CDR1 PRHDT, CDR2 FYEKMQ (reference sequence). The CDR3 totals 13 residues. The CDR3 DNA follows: TGTGCCAGCAGCCCCCGAGGAGTGAATGAGCAGTTCTTC. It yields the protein CASSPRGVNEQFF.

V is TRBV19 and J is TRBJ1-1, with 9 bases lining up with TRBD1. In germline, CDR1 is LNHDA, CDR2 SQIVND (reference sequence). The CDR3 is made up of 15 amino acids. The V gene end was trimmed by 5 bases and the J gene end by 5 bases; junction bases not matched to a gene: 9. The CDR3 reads CASSPRDRDGTEAFF. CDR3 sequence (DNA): TGTGCCAGTAGTCCGAGGGACAGGGATGGGACTGAAGCTTTCTTT.

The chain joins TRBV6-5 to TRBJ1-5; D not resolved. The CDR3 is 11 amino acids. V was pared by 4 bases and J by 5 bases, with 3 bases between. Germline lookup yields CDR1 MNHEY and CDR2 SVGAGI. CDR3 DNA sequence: TGTGCCAGCAGTTCGGATCAGCCCCAGCATTTT. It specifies CASSSDQPQHF.

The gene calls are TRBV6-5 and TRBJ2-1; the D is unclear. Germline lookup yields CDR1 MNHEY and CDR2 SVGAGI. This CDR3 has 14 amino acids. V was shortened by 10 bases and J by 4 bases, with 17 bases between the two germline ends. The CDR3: CATLSLAAYNEQFF. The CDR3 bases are TGTGCCACCCTATCGTTGGCGGCGTACAATGAGCAGTTCTTC.

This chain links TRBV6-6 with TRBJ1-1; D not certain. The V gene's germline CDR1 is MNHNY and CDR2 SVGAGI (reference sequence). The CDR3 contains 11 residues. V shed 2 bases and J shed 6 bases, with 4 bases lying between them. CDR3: CASSYRAEAFF. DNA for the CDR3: TGTGCCAGCAGTTACCGCGCTGAAGCTTTCTTT.

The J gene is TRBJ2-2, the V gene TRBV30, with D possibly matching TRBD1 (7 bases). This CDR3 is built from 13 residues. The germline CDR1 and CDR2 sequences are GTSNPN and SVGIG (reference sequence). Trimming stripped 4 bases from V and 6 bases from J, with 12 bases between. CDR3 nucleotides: TGTGCCTGGAACAGGGGAGGCGCCGGGGAGCTGTTTTTT. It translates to CAWNRGGAGELFF.

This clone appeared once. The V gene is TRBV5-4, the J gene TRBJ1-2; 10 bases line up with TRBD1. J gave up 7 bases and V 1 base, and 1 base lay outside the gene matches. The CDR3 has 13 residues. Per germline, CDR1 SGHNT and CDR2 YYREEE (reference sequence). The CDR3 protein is CASSLWDRGGYTF. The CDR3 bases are TGTGCCAGCAGCTTGTGGGACAGGGGTGGCTACACCTTC. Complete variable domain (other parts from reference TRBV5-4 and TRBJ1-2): ETGVTQSPTHLIKTRGQQVTLRCSSQSGHNTVSWYQQALGQGPQFIFQYYREEENGRGNFPPRFSGLQFPNYSSELNVNALELDDSALYLCASSLWDRGGYTFGSGTRLTVV.

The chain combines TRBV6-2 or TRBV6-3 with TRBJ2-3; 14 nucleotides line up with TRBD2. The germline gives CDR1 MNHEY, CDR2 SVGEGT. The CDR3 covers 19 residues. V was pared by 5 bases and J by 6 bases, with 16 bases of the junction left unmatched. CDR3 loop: CASSRHSGTSGGLRDTQYF. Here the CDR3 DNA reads TGTGCCAGCAGTCGTCACTCCGGGACTAGCGGGGGCCTCAGGGATACGCAGTATTTT.

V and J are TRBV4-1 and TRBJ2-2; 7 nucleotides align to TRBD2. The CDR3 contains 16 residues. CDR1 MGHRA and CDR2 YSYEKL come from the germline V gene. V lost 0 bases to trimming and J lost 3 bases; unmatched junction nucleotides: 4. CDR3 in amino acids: CASSQETAGYTGELFF. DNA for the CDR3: TGCGCCAGCAGCCAAGAAACAGCGGGGTACACCGGGGAGCTGTTTTTT.